The entry that follows covers one TCR beta chain sequence. Antigen unknown. The donors, all of them Caucasian adults, lived in Nashville, Tennessee. The entry originates in a study of shared clonotypes between healthy human individuals. In the study overall: Donors, aged 18 to 49, were two women and a few men.

V shed 6 bases and J shed 8 bases, with 7 bases lying between them. CDR3 size: 11 residues. Per germline, CDR1 SNHLY and CDR2 FYNNEI. Clones were read by immunoSEQ multiplex PCR, and TCRdb kept only the in-frame ones, dropping some. Altogether 2.5 million or so clones are present, around 94% being singletons, with the ten largest covering about 0.13%. Whole-study findings and limits: When compared with the clonotypes that were shared by all four sorted-subset donors, the non-shared clonotypes turned out to have lower generation probabilities. It was observed that 4% to 6% of naive CD4 clonotypes were shared across several donors.

This receptor was taken from a young man in good health. This chain connects TRBV2 to TRBJ1-4; unclear D gene. What was sequenced was naive CD4+ T cells sorted from blood. Sample subset: CD45RA+ positively selected. The CDR3 protein is CASSELEKLFF. The CDR3 nucleotides are TGTGCCAGCAGCGAATTAGAAAAACTGTTTTTT.